One and the same sample provided the 2 T cell receptor beta chains below, sequenced in a study of CD8+ T cells in alopecia areata (dated 2018 in TCRdb). Library method: the immunoSEQ multiplex PCR assay. To provide template for TCR sequencing, every sample had RNA extracted and reverse transcribed into cDNA. TCRdb took over this immuneACCESS table, retaining in-frame rearrangements with V and J assigned. Such tables are incomplete; in checked studies, under half of the missing clones stem from an unresolved V gene, and the remainder is unexplained. The sample contains 140,000 to 150,000 clones, around 87% of them found a single time. Around 15% of the sample comes from the top ten. In the paper's terms, the time point label means: baseline before oral tofacitinib. Sequenced material: CD8+ T cells sorted from blood, taken at week 0. The receptors stem from a human donor with alopecia areata.

The chain carries TRBV4-1 and TRBJ2-3, with 14 bases that match TRBD2. V dropped 2 bases and J dropped 6; count of bases not matched to a gene: 7. The CDR3 is 17 residues long. CDR1 and CDR2 (germline): MGHRA, YSYEKL. The chain's CDR3 is CASSQRLAGGPEDTQYF. CDR3 nucleotide sequence: TGCGCCAGCAGCCAAAGACTAGCGGGGGGGCCGGAGGATACGCAGTATTTT.

The rearrangement joins TRBV7-9 to TRBJ2-3, with a tentative D call TRBD1 (6 bases). The V gene's germline CDR1 is SEHNR and CDR2 FQNEAQ (reference sequence). CDR3 size: 15 residues. V lost 5 bases to trimming and J lost 2 bases, with 14 bases between them. CDR3 residues: CASSPRQVLTDTQYF. CDR3 DNA sequence: TGTGCCAGCAGCCCTCGACAGGTTCTCACAGATACGCAGTATTTT.